This TCR beta chain was observed in a study of blood T cell repertoires in COVID-19. Study background: Spain, Italy and the United States supplied samples that represented acute and convalescent COVID-19.

As originally analysed: Estimates of nucleated cell counts were drawn from the amplification of reference gene primers. This table comes from immunoSEQ multiplex PCR, and its TCRdb copy is limited to in-frame clones, with some not included. Clone size and V and J calls were adopted from that table, with D and trimming inferred from the DNA. The table has about 160,000 clones, around 82% seen once; the top ten hold roughly 15%. Germline CDR1 and CDR2: SEHNR and FQNEAQ (reference sequence). V shed 5 bases, J shed 5 bases, and the junction held 10 bases outside the gene matches. The CDR3 extends over 15 amino acids.

The origin of this receptor is a human donor with acute or convalescent COVID-19. The donor label of this sample is uncertain. The genes are TRBV7-9 and TRBJ1-2, with 8 positions matching TRBD1. Sample: peripheral blood. In DNA, the CDR3 is TGTGCCAGCAGCCAAGCGACAGGGGTCCATTATGGCTACACCTTC. Its protein is CASSQATGVHYGYTF.